This TCR beta chain was found in a study of response to subunit inactivated influenza vaccine. Study results and limitations: It was the authors' suggestion that each seasonal influenza vaccination recruits few new T cells.

TCRdb reprocessed the RT-PCR reads via MiXCR and lists one record per CDR3 protein. This sample yields 600,000 to 850,000 distinct CDR3 sequences, of which 13% to 15% are seen a single time; 6% to 9.5% belongs to the top ten. Comment on this clonotype: Its cognate antigen is unknown.

Germline V gene lookup returns CDR1 LGHNA and CDR2 YSLEER. V was trimmed by 0 bases and J by 2 bases, leaving 11 bases between them. The CDR3 has 16 residues. The TCR originated in a man aged 50-60 years who received an inactivated influenza vaccine. The chain employs TRBV4-3 and TRBJ2-1; maybe TRBD1 (5 bases). The starting material was PBMCs from blood, obtained 14 days before vaccination. The CDR3 sequence: CASSQDNADTYNEQFF. The DNA of the CDR3 is TGCGCCAGCAGCCAAGATAACGCGGACACCTACAATGAGCAGTTCTTC.